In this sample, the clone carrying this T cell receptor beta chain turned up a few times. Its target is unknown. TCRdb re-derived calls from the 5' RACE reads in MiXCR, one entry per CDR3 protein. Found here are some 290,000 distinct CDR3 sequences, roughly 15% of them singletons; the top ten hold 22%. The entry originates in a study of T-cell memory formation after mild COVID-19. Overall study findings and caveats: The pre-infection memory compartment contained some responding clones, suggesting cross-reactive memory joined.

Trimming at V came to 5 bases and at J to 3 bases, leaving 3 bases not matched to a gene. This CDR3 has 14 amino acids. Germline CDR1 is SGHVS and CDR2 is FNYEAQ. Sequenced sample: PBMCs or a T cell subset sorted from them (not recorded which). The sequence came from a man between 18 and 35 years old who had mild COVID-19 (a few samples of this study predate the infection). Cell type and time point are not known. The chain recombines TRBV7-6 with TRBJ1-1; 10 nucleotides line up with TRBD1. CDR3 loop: CASSAGQGDTEAFF. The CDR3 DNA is TGTGCCAGCAGCGCCGGACAGGGGGACACTGAAGCTTTCTTT. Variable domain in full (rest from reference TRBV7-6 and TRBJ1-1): GAGVSQSPRYKVTKRGQDVALRCDPISGHVSLYWYRQALGQGPEFLTYFNYEAQQDKSGLPNDRFSAERPEGSISTLTIQRTEQRDSAMYRCASSAGQGDTEAFFGQGTRLTVV.